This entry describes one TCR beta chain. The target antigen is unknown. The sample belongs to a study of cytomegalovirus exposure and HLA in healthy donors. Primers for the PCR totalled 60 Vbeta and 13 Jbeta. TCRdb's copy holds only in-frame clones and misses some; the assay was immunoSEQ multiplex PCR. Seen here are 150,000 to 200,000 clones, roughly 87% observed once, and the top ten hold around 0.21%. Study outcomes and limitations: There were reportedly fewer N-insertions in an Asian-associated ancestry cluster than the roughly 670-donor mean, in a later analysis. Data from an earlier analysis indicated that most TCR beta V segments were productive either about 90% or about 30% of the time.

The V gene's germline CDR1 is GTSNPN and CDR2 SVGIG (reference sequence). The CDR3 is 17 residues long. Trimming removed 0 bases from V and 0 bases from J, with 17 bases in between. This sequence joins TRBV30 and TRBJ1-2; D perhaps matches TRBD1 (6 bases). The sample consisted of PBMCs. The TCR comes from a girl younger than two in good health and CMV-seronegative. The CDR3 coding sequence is TGTGCCTGGAGTGTCTCGCGACGGACAGCGCCTAACTATGGCTACACCTTC. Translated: CAWSVSRRTAPNYGYTF.